The clone carrying this T cell receptor (beta chain) was observed many times. The sample originates from a study of human T cells and chemical hapten exposure. The CDR3 totals 14 residues. With V trimmed by 1 base and J by 7 bases, 5 bases remained unmatched. CDR1 and CDR2 from the germline V gene are LGHNA and YSLEER. TCRdb itself ran the RACE reads through MiXCR, one entry per CDR3 protein. The sample contains roughly 48,000 distinct CDR3 sequences, approximately 10% of which appear only once. Time point in this sample: patch test 1, 2 weeks after DPC sensitization. Described treatment: therapeutic diphenylcyclopropenone sensitization with weekly scalp DPC. Whole blood, unfractionated, served as the material for total RNA extraction. Every patch test was put on after a blood sample was taken.

The starting material was whole blood, obtained in connection with sensitization to the hapten diphenylcyclopropenone (DPC). The rearrangement uses TRBV4-3 and TRBJ2-7; TRBD1 matches 9 bases. The receptor's source is a woman aged 40-49 years with alopecia areata. Some clones in this sample may be carry-over from other donors' samples. The CDR3 coding sequence is TGCGCCAGCAGCCAAGTACAGGGGGCTGGGGAGCAGTACTTC. Amino acid sequence: CASSQVQGAGEQYF.